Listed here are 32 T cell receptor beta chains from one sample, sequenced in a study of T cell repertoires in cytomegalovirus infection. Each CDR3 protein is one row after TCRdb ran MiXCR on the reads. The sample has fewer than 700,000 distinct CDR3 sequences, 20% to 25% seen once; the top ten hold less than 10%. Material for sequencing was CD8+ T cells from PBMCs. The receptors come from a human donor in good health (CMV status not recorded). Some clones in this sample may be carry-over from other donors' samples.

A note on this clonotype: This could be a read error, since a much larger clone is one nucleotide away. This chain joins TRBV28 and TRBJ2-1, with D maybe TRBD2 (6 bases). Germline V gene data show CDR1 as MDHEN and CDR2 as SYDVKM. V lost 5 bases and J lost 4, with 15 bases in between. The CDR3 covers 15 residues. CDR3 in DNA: TGTGCCAGCAGTATATCGGGGGAGCCGTACAATGAGCAGTTCTTC. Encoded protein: CASSISGEPYNEQFF. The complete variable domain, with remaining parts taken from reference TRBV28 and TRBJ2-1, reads DVKVTQSSRYLVKRTGEKVFLECVQDMDHENMFWYRQDPGLGLRLIYFSYDVKMKEKGDIPEGYSVSREKKERFSLILESASTNQTSMYLCASSISGEPYNEQFFGPGTRLTVL.

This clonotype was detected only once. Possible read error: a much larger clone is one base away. The CDR3 sequence: CAIMDQGAFEQYV. The CDR3 coding sequence is TGTGCCATCATGGATCAGGGGGCATTTGAGCAGTACGTC. This chain uses TRBV28 with TRBJ2-7, with 8 positions matching TRBD1. Trimming cost V 10 bases and J 7 bases; bases outside gene matches: 12. Germline V gene lookup returns CDR1 MDHEN and CDR2 SYDVKM. There are 13 residues in the CDR3.

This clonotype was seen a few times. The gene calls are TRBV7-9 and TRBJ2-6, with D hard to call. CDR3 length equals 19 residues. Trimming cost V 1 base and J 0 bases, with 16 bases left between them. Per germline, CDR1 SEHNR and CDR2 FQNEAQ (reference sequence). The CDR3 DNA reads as TGTGCCAGCAGCTTAGATAGCAGAAACCGGAACTCTGGGGCCAACGTCCTGACTTTC. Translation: CASSLDSRNRNSGANVLTF.

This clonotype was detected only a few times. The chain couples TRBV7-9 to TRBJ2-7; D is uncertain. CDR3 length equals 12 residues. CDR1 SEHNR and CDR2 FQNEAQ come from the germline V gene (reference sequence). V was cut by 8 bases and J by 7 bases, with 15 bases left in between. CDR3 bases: TGTGCCAGCGCACCTAGTTTCCGGGAGCAGTACTTC. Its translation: CASAPSFREQYF.

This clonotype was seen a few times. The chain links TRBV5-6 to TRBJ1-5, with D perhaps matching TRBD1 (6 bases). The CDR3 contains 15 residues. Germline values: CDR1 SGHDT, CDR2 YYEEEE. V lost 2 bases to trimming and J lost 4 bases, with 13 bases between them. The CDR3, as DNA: TGTGCCAGCAGCTTAGGGACACGGGCGAATCAGCCCCAGCATTTT. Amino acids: CASSLGTRANQPQHF.

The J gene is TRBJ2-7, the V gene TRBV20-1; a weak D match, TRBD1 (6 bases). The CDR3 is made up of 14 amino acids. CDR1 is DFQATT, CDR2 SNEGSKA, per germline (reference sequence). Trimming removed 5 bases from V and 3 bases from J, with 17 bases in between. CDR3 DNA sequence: TGCAGTGCTGTTCGGACAGTTTTATTCTACGAGCAGTACTTC. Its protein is CSAVRTVLFYEQYF.

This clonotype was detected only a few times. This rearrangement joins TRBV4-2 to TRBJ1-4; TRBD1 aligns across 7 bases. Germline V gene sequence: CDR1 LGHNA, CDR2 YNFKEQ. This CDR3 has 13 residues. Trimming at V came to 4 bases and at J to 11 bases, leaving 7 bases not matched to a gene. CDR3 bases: TGTGCCAGCAGCCCCGGACAGGAGGTTAAACTGTTTTTT. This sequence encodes CASSPGQEVKLFF.

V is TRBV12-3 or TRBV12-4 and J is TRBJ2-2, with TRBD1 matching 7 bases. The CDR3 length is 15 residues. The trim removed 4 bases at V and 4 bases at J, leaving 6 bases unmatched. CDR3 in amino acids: CASSSGDSFTGELFF. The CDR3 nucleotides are TGTGCCAGCAGTTCTGGGGACAGCTTCACCGGGGAGCTGTTTTTT.

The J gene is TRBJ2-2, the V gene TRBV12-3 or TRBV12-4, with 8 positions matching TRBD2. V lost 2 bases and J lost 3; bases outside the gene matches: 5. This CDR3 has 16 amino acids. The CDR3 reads CASSLFFGGDTGELFF. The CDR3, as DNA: TGTGCCAGCAGTTTATTCTTCGGGGGGGACACCGGGGAGCTGTTTTTT.

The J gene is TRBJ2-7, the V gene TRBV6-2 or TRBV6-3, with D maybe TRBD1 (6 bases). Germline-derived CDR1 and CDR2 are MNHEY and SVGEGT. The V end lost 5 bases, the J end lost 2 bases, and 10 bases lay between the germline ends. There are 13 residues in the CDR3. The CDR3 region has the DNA TGTGCCAGCAGTCTGGGACACACCTACGAGCAGTACGTC. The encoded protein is CASSLGHTYEQYV.

CDR3 DNA: TGTGCCAGCAGCACCCGGACAGGGACTTATGGCTACACCTTC. Translation gives CASSTRTGTYGYTF. The chain is built from TRBV9 and TRBJ1-2; TRBD1 matches 8 bases. The CDR3 loop spans 14 amino acids. The germline V gene encodes CDR1 SGDLS and CDR2 YYNGEE. J was trimmed by 5 bases and V by 4 bases; bases with no gene match: 7.

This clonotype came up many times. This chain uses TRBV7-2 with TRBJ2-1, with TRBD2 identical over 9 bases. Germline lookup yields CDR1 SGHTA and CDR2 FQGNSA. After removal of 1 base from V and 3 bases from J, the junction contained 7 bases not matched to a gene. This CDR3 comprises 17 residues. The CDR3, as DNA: TGTGCCAGCAGCTTAGATTACGCGGGGGGGAGCTACAATGAGCAGTTCTTC. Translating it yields CASSLDYAGGSYNEQFF.

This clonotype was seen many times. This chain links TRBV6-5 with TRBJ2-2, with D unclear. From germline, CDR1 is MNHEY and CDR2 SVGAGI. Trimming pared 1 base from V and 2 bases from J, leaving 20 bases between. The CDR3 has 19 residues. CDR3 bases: TGTGCCAGCAGTTACTTACCCTCACTCTCAAATTACAACACCGGGGAGCTGTTTTTT. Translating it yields CASSYLPSLSNYNTGELFF.

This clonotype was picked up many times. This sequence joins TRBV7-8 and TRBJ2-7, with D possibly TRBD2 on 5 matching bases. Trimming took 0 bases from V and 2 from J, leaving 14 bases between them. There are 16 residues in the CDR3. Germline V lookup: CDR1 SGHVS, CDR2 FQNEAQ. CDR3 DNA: TGTGCCAGCAGCTTAGCGCAGTACGAGGAGGCCTACGAGCAGTACTTC. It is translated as CASSLAQYEEAYEQYF.

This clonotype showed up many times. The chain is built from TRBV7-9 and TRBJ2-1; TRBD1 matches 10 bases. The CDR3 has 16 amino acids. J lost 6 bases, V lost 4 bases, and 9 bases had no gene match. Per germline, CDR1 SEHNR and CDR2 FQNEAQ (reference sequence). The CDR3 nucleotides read TGTGCCAGCAGCTCACGACAGGGGGCTGAATTCAATGAGCAGTTCTTC. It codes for CASSSRQGAEFNEQFF.

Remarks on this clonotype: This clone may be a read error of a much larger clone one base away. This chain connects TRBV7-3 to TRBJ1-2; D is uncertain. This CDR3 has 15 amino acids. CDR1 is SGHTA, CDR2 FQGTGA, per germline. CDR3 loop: CASSLMTPLNYGFTF. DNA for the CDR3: TGTGCCAGCAGCTTAATGACCCCTCTCAACTATGGCTTCACCTTC.

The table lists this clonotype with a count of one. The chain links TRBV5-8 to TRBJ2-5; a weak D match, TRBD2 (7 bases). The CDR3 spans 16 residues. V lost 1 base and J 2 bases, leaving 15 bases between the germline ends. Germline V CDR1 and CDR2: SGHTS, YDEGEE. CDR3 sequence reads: CASSLLGAGDQETQYF. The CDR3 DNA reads TGTGCCAGCAGCTTGCTGGGGGCGGGGGATCAAGAGACCCAGTACTTC.

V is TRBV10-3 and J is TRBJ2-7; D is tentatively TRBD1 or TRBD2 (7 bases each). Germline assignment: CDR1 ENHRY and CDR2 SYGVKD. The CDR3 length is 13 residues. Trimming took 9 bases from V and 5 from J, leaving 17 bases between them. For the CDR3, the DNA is TGTGCCATTTGGGGGGGGGACAGAGACGAGCAGTACGTC. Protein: CAIWGGDRDEQYV.

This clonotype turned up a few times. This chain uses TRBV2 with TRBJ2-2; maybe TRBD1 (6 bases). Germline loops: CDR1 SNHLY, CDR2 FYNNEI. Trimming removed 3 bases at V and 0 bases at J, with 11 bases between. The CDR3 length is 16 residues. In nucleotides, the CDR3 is TGTGCCAGCAGTGACCAGGGGCGATCGAACACCGGGGAGCTGTTTTTT. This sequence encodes CASSDQGRSNTGELFF.

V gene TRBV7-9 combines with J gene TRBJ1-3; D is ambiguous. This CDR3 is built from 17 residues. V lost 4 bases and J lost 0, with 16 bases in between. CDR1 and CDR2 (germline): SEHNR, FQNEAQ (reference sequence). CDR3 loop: CASSSGTGSLSGNTIYF. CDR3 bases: TGTGCCAGCAGCTCAGGAACCGGGTCCCTCTCTGGAAACACCATATATTTT.

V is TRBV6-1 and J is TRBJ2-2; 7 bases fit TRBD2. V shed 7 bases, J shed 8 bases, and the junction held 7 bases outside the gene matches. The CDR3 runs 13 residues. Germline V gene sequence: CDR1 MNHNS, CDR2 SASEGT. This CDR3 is CASMGLGGGELFF. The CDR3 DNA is TGTGCCAGCATGGGACTCGGGGGGGGGGAGCTGTTTTTT.

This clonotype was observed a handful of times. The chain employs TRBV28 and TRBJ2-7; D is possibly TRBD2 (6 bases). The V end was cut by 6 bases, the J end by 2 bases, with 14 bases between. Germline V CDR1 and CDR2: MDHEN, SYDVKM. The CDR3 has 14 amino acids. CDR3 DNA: TGTGCCAGCAGCCCCCGCCGGGGGACCTACGAGCAGTACGTC. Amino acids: CASSPRRGTYEQYV.

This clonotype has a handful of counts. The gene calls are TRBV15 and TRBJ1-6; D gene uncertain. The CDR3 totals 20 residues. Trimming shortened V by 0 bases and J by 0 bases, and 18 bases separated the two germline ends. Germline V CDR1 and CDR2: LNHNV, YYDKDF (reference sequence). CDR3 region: CATSRDRPMRDSSYNSPLHF. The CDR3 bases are TGTGCCACCAGCAGAGATCGGCCCATGCGAGATAGCTCCTATAATTCACCCCTCCACTTT.

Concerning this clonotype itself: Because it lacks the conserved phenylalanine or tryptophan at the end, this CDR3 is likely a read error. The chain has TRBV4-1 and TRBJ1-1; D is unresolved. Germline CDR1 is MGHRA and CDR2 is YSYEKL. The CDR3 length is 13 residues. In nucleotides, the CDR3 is TGCACCAGCAGCCAATACAGTTACACTGAAGCTTTCTCT. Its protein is CTSSQYSYTEAFS.

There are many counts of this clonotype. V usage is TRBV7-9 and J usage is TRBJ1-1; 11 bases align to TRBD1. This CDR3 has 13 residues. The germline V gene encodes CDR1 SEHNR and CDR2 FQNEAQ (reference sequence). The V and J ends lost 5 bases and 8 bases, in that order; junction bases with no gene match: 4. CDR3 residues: CASSHGQGAEAFF. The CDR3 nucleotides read TGTGCCAGCAGCCACGGACAGGGGGCAGAAGCTTTCTTT.

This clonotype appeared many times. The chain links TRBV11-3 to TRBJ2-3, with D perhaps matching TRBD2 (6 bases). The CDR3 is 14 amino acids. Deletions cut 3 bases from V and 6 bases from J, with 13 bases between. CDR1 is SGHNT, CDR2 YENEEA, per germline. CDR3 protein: CASSLAQGGDTQYF. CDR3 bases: TGTGCCAGCAGCTTGGCCCAGGGAGGTGATACGCAGTATTTT.

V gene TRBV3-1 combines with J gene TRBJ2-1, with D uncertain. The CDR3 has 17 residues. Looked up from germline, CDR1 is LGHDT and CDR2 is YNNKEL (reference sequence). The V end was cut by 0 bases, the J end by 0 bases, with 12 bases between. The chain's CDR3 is CASSQDDGRFSYNEQFF. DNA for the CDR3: TGTGCCAGCAGCCAAGATGATGGTCGGTTCTCCTACAATGAGCAGTTCTTC.

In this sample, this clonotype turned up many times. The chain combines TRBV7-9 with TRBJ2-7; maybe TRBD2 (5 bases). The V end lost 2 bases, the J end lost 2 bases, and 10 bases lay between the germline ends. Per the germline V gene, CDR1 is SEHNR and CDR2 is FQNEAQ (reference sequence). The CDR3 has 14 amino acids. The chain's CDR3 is CASSLTGNAYEQYF. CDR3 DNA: TGTGCCAGCAGCTTAACGGGAAATGCCTACGAGCAGTACTTC.

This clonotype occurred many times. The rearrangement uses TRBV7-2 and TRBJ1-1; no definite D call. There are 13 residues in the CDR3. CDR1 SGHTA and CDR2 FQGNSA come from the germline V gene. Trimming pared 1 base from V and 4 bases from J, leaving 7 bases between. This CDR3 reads CASSLVLGTEAFF. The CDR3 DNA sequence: TGTGCCAGCAGCTTAGTACTGGGCACTGAAGCTTTCTTT. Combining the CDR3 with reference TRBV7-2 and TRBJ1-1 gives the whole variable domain GAGVSQSPSNKVTEKGKDVELRCDPISGHTALYWYRQSLGQGLEFLIYFQGNSAPDKSGLPSDRFSAERTGGSVSTLTIQRTQQEDSAVYLCASSLVLGTEAFFGQGTRLTVV.

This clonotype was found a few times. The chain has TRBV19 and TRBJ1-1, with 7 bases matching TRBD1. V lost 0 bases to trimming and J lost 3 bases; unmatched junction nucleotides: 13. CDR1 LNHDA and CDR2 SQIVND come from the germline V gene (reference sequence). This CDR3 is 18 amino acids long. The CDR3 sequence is CASSIDPTKGAADTEAFF. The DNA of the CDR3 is TGTGCCAGTAGTATAGACCCCACCAAGGGGGCAGCGGACACTGAAGCTTTCTTT.

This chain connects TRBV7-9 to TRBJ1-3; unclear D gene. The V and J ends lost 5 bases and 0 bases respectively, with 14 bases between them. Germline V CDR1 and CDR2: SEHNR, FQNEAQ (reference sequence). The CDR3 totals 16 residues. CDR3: CASSPPQPRSGNTIYF. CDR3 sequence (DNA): TGTGCCAGCAGCCCACCACAGCCCCGCTCTGGAAACACCATATATTTT.

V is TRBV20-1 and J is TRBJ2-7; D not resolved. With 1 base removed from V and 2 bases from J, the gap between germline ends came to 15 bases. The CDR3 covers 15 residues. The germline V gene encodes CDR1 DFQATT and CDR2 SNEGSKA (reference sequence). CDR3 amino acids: CSARASPTGPYEQYV. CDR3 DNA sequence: TGCAGTGCTAGAGCCTCCCCGACCGGACCCTACGAGCAGTACGTC.